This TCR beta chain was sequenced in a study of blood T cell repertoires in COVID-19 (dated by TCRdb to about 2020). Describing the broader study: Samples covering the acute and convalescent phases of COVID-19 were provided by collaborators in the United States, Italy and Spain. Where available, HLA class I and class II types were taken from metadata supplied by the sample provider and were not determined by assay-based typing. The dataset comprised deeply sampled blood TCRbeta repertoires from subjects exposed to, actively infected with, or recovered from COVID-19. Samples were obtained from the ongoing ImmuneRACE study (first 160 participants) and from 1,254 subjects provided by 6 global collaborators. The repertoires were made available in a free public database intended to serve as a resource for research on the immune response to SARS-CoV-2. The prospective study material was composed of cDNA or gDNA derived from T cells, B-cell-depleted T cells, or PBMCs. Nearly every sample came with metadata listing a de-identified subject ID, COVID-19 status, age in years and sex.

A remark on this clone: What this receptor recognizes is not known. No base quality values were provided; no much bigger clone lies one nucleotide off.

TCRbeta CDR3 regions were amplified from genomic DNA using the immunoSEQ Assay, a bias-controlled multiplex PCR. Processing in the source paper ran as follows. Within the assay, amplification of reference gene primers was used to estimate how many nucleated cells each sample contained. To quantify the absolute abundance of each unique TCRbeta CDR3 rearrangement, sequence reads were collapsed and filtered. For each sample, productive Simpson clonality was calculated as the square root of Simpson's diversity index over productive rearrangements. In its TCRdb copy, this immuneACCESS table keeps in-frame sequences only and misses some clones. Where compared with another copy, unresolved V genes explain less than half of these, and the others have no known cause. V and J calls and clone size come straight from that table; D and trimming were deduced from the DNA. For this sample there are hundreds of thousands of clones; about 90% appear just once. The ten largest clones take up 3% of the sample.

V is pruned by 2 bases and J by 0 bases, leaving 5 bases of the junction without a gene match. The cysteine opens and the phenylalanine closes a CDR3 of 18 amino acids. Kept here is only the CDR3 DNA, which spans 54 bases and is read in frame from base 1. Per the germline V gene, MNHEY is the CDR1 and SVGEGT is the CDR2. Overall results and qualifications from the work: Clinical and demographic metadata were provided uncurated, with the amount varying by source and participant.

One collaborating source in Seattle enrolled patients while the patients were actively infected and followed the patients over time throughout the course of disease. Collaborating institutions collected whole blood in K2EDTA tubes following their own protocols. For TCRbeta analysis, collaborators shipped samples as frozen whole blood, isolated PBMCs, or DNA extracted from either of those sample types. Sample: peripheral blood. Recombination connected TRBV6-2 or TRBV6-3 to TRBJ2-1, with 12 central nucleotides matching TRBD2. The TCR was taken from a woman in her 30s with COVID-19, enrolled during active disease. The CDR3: CASSYGTSGRSSYNEQFF. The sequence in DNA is TGTGCCAGCAGTTACGGCACTAGCGGGAGGAGCTCCTACAATGAGCAGTTCTTC.